The clone carrying this T cell receptor (beta chain) was seen a single time. These data belong to a study of blood T cell repertoires in COVID-19. In the study overall: The United States, Italy and Spain supplied acute and convalescent COVID-19 samples. T cells, B-cell-depleted T cells, or PBMCs provided the cDNA or gDNA that served as material.

Authors' processing steps: Using reference gene primer amplification, nucleated cell counts were estimated. Sequenced by immunoSEQ multiplex PCR; TCRdb stores in-frame clones only, minus some. V and J calls and clone size are given by that table; D and trimming were obtained from the DNA. Among under 200,000 clones listed, 83% were seen once. The CDR3 contains 13 residues. CDR1 LNHDA and CDR2 SQIVND come from the germline V gene (reference sequence). V was shortened by 2 bases and J by 7 bases, with 11 bases between the two germline ends. Sample: peripheral blood. The receptor's source is a woman over 75 with acute or convalescent COVID-19. The rearrangement links TRBV19 to TRBJ1-2; D gene unclear. CDR3 bases: TGTGCCAGTAGTATACTTGCCGGGGTTGGCTACACCTTC. Its protein product is CASSILAGVGYTF. Based on the CDR3 plus reference TRBV19 and TRBJ1-2, the full variable domain is DGGITQSPKYLFRKEGQNVTLSCEQNLNHDAMYWYRQDPGQGLRLIYYSQIVNDFQKGDIAEGYSVSREKKESFPLTVTSAQKNPTAFYLCASSILAGVGYTFGSGTRLTVV.